These 30 T cell receptor beta chains share one sample of origin, sequenced in a study of beta chain features in type 1 diabetes. Study observations and caveats: In every one of the four CD4+ subsets, TCRB CDR3s were moderately but significantly shorter in Type 1 diabetes patients.

Their specific antigens are unknown. Every isolated RNA sample was fully reverse transcribed, so sequencing captured expressed TCRB transcripts. Profiling relied on immunoSEQ multiplex PCR, and the TCRdb table lists in-frame clones only, not all of them. Among about 710,000 clones, over 12% were seen once, and the ten largest hold approximately 0.043%. The sample comprised naive CD4+ T cells from blood. The receptors here all came from a man younger than 35 with type 1 diabetes.

This clone has only a few counts. The V call is TRBV30, the J call TRBJ2-2, with unresolved D. V was pared by 4 bases and J by 0 bases, with 12 bases between. The CDR3 totals 15 residues. Germline V gene data show CDR1 as GTSNPN and CDR2 as SVGIG (reference sequence). In DNA form, the CDR3 reads TGTGCCTGGACACTCGATCCCGCGAACACCGGGGAGCTGTTTTTT. The encoded protein is CAWTLDPANTGELFF.

This clone appeared a few times. This rearrangement joins TRBV7-9 to TRBJ1-2; 7 bases align to TRBD1. With 5 bases clipped from V and 6 bases from J, the junction kept 6 bases outside the gene matches. Germline V gene lookup returns CDR1 SEHNR and CDR2 FQNEAQ (reference sequence). This CDR3 contains 13 residues. The CDR3 is CASSPRQGHGYTF. The CDR3 DNA follows: TGTGCCAGCAGCCCCCGACAGGGTCATGGCTACACCTTC.

This rearrangement joins TRBV5-1 to TRBJ1-2; D is unresolved. Germline V CDR1 and CDR2: SGHRS, YFSETQ. This CDR3 is built from 12 residues. The ends were cut back, 1 base at V and 3 bases at J, with 4 bases in the middle. The CDR3 sequence: CASSLMDYGYTF. CDR3 sequence (DNA): TGCGCCAGCAGCTTGATGGACTATGGCTACACCTTC.

This rearrangement joins TRBV19 to TRBJ2-5, with 7 bases identical to TRBD1. The junction had 4 bases not matched to a gene; V was cut back by 5 bases and J by 1 base. Germline loops: CDR1 LNHDA, CDR2 SQIVND (reference sequence). The CDR3 contains 14 residues. The CDR3 sequence is CASSLTGFQETQYF. Here the CDR3 DNA reads TGTGCCAGTAGTTTGACAGGGTTCCAAGAGACCCAGTACTTC. The whole variable domain, filled in from reference TRBV19 and TRBJ2-5, reads DGGITQSPKYLFRKEGQNVTLSCEQNLNHDAMYWYRQDPGQGLRLIYYSQIVNDFQKGDIAEGYSVSREKKESFPLTVTSAQKNPTAFYLCASSLTGFQETQYFGPGTRLLVL.

The chain is built from TRBV5-1 and TRBJ2-2, with D perhaps matching TRBD1 (6 bases). The ends were cut back, 2 bases at V and 1 base at J, with 9 bases in the middle. Germline loops: CDR1 SGHRS, CDR2 YFSETQ. The CDR3 is 15 amino acids. Here the CDR3 DNA reads TGCGCCAGCAGCTTTAGACAGGTGAACACCGGGGAGCTGTTTTTT. Its protein product is CASSFRQVNTGELFF.

Only a few counts were recorded for this clone. The chain employs TRBV7-2 and TRBJ1-2; D perhaps matches TRBD1 (5 bases). Germline assignment: CDR1 SGHTA and CDR2 FQGNSA. Trimming removed 3 bases at V and 5 bases at J, with 16 bases between. This CDR3 has 15 residues. CDR3 sequence: CASSFHSGTYYGYTF. CDR3 nucleotide sequence: TGTGCCAGCAGCTTTCATTCCGGGACTTATTATGGCTACACCTTC.

The table lists this clone with a few counts. V gene TRBV28 combines with J gene TRBJ2-3; D is uncertain. Trimming cost V 8 bases and J 5 bases, with 8 bases left between them. The CDR3 totals 11 residues. Germline values: CDR1 MDHEN, CDR2 SYDVKM. CDR3 amino acids: CASLERDTQYF. The CDR3 DNA reads TGTGCCAGCCTTGAGAGAGATACGCAGTATTTT. The full variable domain, in which reference TRBV28 and TRBJ2-3 provide the parts outside the CDR3, is DVKVTQSSRYLVKRTGEKVFLECVQDMDHENMFWYRQDPGLGLRLIYFSYDVKMKEKGDIPEGYSVSREKKERFSLILESASTNQTSMYLCASLERDTQYFGPGTRLTVL.

Details on this clone: The same CDR3 can be traced to other DNA sequences in this sample. The rearrangement links TRBV7-9 to TRBJ2-1, with D perhaps assigned TRBD1 or TRBD2 (5 bases each). In germline, CDR1 is SEHNR, CDR2 FQNEAQ (reference sequence). CDR3 size: 14 residues. The germline V and J ends were trimmed by 3 bases and 4 bases, with 10 bases remaining between them. The CDR3 DNA reads as TGTGCCAGCAGCTTGGGGACCACTTACAATGAGCAGTTCTTC. Its protein is CASSLGTTYNEQFF.

The table lists this clone with a few counts. This same CDR3 is encoded by further DNA sequences in the sample. The chain couples TRBV18 to TRBJ1-1; no clear D. The CDR3 runs to 13 residues. Per germline, CDR1 KGHSH and CDR2 LQKENI. V was clipped by 4 bases and J by 2 bases, with 8 bases between them. The DNA for the CDR3 is TGTGCCAGCTCACTAGAAATTAACACTGAAGCTTTCTTT. It codes for CASSLEINTEAFF. The variable domain in full, with the rest retrieved from reference TRBV18 and TRBJ1-1, is NAGVMQNPRHLVRRRGQEARLRCSPMKGHSHVYWYRQLPEEGLKFMVYLQKENIIDESGMPKERFSAEFPKEGPSILRIQQVVRGDSAAYFCASSLEINTEAFFGQGTRLTVV.

This chain uses TRBV18 with TRBJ2-7, with 8 bases matching TRBD1. Losses at the gene ends were 6 bases for V and 1 base for J; bases not matched to a gene: 8. Germline lookup yields CDR1 KGHSH and CDR2 LQKENI. The CDR3 runs to 15 residues. In DNA, the CDR3 is TGTGCCAGCTCTCCGGGACAGGTGACTTCCTACGAGCAGTACTTC. Its translation is CASSPGQVTSYEQYF.

This clone was recorded a few times. The chain carries TRBV7-2 and TRBJ2-5; 10 bases line up with TRBD2. Losses at the gene ends were 7 bases for V and 5 bases for J; bases not matched to a gene: 16. CDR3 length: 17 amino acids. Germline CDR1 is SGHTA and CDR2 is FQGNSA. This CDR3 is CASKEGGASGRFETQYF. For the CDR3, the DNA is TGTGCCAGCAAGGAAGGGGGGGCTAGCGGGAGATTCGAGACCCAGTACTTC.

Only a few counts were recorded for this clone. This chain connects TRBV29-1 to TRBJ2-3; 11 nucleotides line up with TRBD1. Germline V gene data show CDR1 as SQVTM and CDR2 as ANQGSEA. Unmatched junction bases numbered 2, after V lost 4 bases and J lost 2 bases. The CDR3 contains 14 residues. The CDR3: CSVGDRGFTDTQYF. The CDR3 DNA is TGCAGCGTTGGGGACAGGGGGTTCACAGATACGCAGTATTTT.

The rearrangement uses TRBV7-3 and TRBJ2-3, with 7 bases aligning to TRBD1. V trimming: 5 bases; J trimming: 0 bases; junction bases outside the gene matches: 5. From germline, CDR1 is SGHTA and CDR2 FQGTGA. This CDR3 spans 15 amino acids. The CDR3 region is CASSVTGLSTDTQYF. CDR3 DNA sequence: TGTGCCAGCAGCGTGACAGGGCTCAGCACAGATACGCAGTATTTT.

This clone was seen a few times. This chain uses TRBV7-2 with TRBJ2-1; D may be TRBD1 or TRBD2 (5 bases each). V shed 7 bases and J shed 0 bases, with 13 bases lying between them. Germline CDR1 SGHTA, CDR2 FQGNSA. The CDR3 is 15 residues long. The CDR3 here is CASKTGTDSYNEQFF. DNA of the CDR3: TGTGCCAGCAAAACCGGGACCGACTCCTACAATGAGCAGTTCTTC.

The rearrangement joins TRBV5-5 to TRBJ2-4, with 10 nucleotides matching TRBD1. J lost 2 bases, V lost 0 bases, and 2 bases had no gene match. The germline V gene encodes CDR1 SGHKS and CDR2 YYEKEE (reference sequence). This CDR3 spans 16 amino acids. In DNA, the CDR3 is TGTGCCAGCAGCTTGGGACAGGGGGCGCCCAAAAACATTCAGTACTTC. Translating gives CASSLGQGAPKNIQYF.

The chain recombines TRBV6-5 with TRBJ1-2, with D tentatively TRBD1 (6 bases). V was shortened by 0 bases and J by 4 bases, with 9 bases between the two germline ends. Germline V gene lookup returns CDR1 MNHEY and CDR2 SVGAGI. This CDR3 spans 14 amino acids. CDR3 sequence: CASSYSGAAYGYTF. CDR3 DNA: TGTGCCAGCAGTTACTCGGGGGCAGCCTATGGCTACACCTTC.

This clone was seen more than once but under ten times. The chain has TRBV29-1 and TRBJ2-3; D may be TRBD2 (5 bases). This CDR3 spans 13 amino acids. The germline V and J ends were trimmed by 7 bases and 2 bases, with 13 bases remaining between them. Germline lookup yields CDR1 SQVTM and CDR2 ANQGSEA. The CDR3 sequence is CSGSLRATDTQYF. As DNA, the CDR3 is TGCAGCGGTTCTCTGAGGGCCACAGATACGCAGTATTTT.

This clone was observed a few times. The CDR3 here is CASSNLGTSGSDEQYF. The CDR3 DNA reads TGTGCCAGCAGTAACCTAGGGACTAGCGGGAGCGACGAGCAGTACTTC. The chain is built from TRBV28 and TRBJ2-7; TRBD2 matches at 14 bases. V gave up 5 bases and J gave up 5 bases; unmatched junction bases: 8. This CDR3 region has 16 residues. Looked up from germline, CDR1 is MDHEN and CDR2 is SYDVKM.

The chain is built from TRBV7-3 and TRBJ2-3, with D hard to call. CDR1 is SGHTA and CDR2 is FQGTGA in the germline V gene. The V end was cut by 4 bases, the J end by 2 bases, with 7 bases between. This CDR3 has 13 amino acids. CDR3 nucleotide sequence: TGTGCCAGCAGCTCTCAAACCACAGATACGCAGTATTTT. Amino acid sequence: CASSSQTTDTQYF. The full variable domain, in which reference TRBV7-3 and TRBJ2-3 provide the parts outside the CDR3, is GAGVSQTPSNKVTEKGKYVELRCDPISGHTALYWYRQSLGQGPEFLIYFQGTGAADDSGLPNDRFFAVRPEGSVSTLKIQRTERGDSAVYLCASSSQTTDTQYFGPGTRLTVL.

This clone was seen only a few times. The V and J genes are TRBV4-2 and TRBJ2-5; 9 bases align to TRBD2. Germline V gene lookup returns CDR1 LGHNA and CDR2 YNFKEQ. V dropped 2 bases and J dropped 3; count of bases not matched to a gene: 7. The CDR3 consists of 16 residues. CDR3 sequence: CASSQMASGTEETQYF. Written as DNA, the CDR3 is TGTGCCAGCAGCCAAATGGCTAGCGGGACCGAAGAGACCCAGTACTTC.

This clone has just a few counts. V is TRBV5-6 and J is TRBJ1-2; D remains unclear. The CDR3 consists of 14 residues. V lost 3 bases and J 2 bases, leaving 11 bases between the germline ends. Germline V gene sequence: CDR1 SGHDT, CDR2 YYEEEE. CDR3 sequence (DNA): TGTGCCAGCAGCTCTGTGGGCAGGAACTATGGCTACACCTTC. Amino acids: CASSSVGRNYGYTF. Looking up the rest from reference TRBV5-6 and TRBJ1-2 gives the full variable domain: DAGVTQSPTHLIKTRGQQVTLRCSPKSGHDTVSWYQQALGQGPQFIFQYYEEEERQRGNFPDRFSGHQFPNYSSELNVNALLLGDSALYLCASSSVGRNYGYTFGSGTRLTVV.

CDR3 protein: CASSEGRGNTIYF. CDR3 nucleotide sequence: TGTGCCAGTAGCGAGGGACGAGGAAACACCATATATTTT. The chain combines TRBV19 with TRBJ1-3, with D possibly being TRBD1 (5 bases). V was cut by 6 bases and J by 4 bases, with 10 bases left in between. CDR1 and CDR2 from the germline V gene are LNHDA and SQIVND (reference sequence). This CDR3 is 13 amino acids long.

V usage is TRBV11-1 and J usage is TRBJ2-7; TRBD1 aligns across 8 bases. The germline CDR1 and CDR2 sequences are SGHAT and FQDESV (reference sequence). The CDR3 extends over 13 amino acids. V trimming: 5 bases; J trimming: 7 bases; junction bases outside the gene matches: 7. CDR3 amino acids: CASSEDREEEQYF. The CDR3 nucleotides read TGTGCCAGCAGCGAGGACAGGGAAGAAGAGCAGTACTTC.

This rearrangement joins TRBV29-1 to TRBJ2-3, with 9 bases identical to TRBD1. Germline lookup yields CDR1 SQVTM and CDR2 ANQGSEA. V shed 1 base, J shed 2 bases, and the junction held 7 bases outside the gene matches. This CDR3 comprises 16 residues. Here the CDR3 DNA reads TGCAGCGTTGAAGGCCTGACAGGGGGTGACACAGATACGCAGTATTTT. It is translated as CSVEGLTGGDTDTQYF.

This clone has just a few counts. The V call is TRBV30, the J call TRBJ1-2; D is ambiguous. Per germline, CDR1 GTSNPN and CDR2 SVGIG (reference sequence). The CDR3 is made up of 11 amino acids. Trimming left V 7 bases short and J 5 bases short, with 11 bases between. CDR3 amino acids: CASRNRYGYTF. CDR3 nucleotides: TGTGCCTCTAGAAACCGGTATGGCTACACCTTC.

The chain recombines TRBV29-1 with TRBJ2-3, with 8 nucleotides matching TRBD2. Germline assignment: CDR1 SQVTM and CDR2 ANQGSEA. This CDR3 has 14 residues. The V gene end was trimmed by 7 bases and the J gene end by 8 bases; junction bases not matched to a gene: 14. The chain's CDR3 is CSARWPGGPGTQYF. In DNA, the CDR3 is TGCAGCGCACGGTGGCCGGGAGGGCCTGGTACGCAGTATTTT.

Only a few counts were recorded for this clone. The genes are TRBV30 and TRBJ1-1; D unclear. The CDR3 has 12 amino acids. The germline CDR1 and CDR2 sequences are GTSNPN and SVGIG (reference sequence). Trimming shortened V by 8 bases and J by 3 bases, and 13 bases separated the two germline ends. The CDR3 nucleotides are TGTGCCCGGGGATCTTCGGACACTGAAGCTTTCTTT. Its translation: CARGSSDTEAFF.

To note about this clone: This same CDR3 is encoded by further DNA sequences in the sample. The chain uses TRBV5-1 and TRBJ2-5; 12 bases are shared with TRBD1. This CDR3 has 14 residues. Unmatched junction bases numbered 2, after V lost 4 bases and J lost 4 bases. CDR1 SGHRS and CDR2 YFSETQ come from the germline V gene. CDR3 sequence reads: CASSRDRGRETQYF. CDR3 nucleotide sequence: TGCGCCAGCAGCCGGGACAGGGGGCGAGAGACCCAGTACTTC.

This clone was found a few times. This chain uses TRBV7-9 with TRBJ1-6; D remains unclear. This CDR3 contains 13 residues. V was clipped by 1 base and J by 13 bases, with 11 bases between them. The germline gives CDR1 SEHNR, CDR2 FQNEAQ (reference sequence). Written as DNA, the CDR3 is TGTGCCAGCAGCTTAGATATGATGGGTCCCCTCCACTTT. Its translation: CASSLDMMGPLHF.

This rearrangement joins TRBV29-1 to TRBJ2-2; maybe TRBD2 (5 bases). Trimming took 7 bases from V and 11 from J, leaving 14 bases between them. CDR1 SQVTM and CDR2 ANQGSEA come from the germline V gene. The CDR3 has 11 residues. Here the CDR3 reads CSARRSGELFF. Written as DNA, the CDR3 is TGCAGCGCTCGGCGGTCGGGAGAGCTGTTTTTT.